This T cell receptor beta chain originates from a study of beta chain features in type 1 diabetes. Study-wide results and caveats: Type 1 diabetes patients had moderately but significantly shorter TCRB CDR3s in all four CD4+ subsets.

The CDR3 length is 14 residues. Per germline, CDR1 MNHNY and CDR2 SVGAGI (reference sequence). Deletions cut 1 base from V and 7 bases from J, with 11 bases between. Stem cell-like memory, regulatory, central memory and naive CD4+ cells were sorted via CD45RO/CCR7/CD25/CD127/CD95/CD27. The sequenced template was cDNA made from the entire isolated RNA. Naive, central memory and regulatory T cell samples yielded around 3.9 million reads on average. The repertoire was sequenced with immunoSEQ multiplex PCR; TCRdb's copy has only in-frame clones and lacks some. Seen here are 600,000 to 700,000 clones, around 12% observed once, and the top ten hold more than 0.09%. On this clone itself: Its antigen is unidentified.

The TCR was taken from a man aged 25 to 45 with type 1 diabetes. The sequencing sample was made of naive CD4+ T cells from blood. This sequence joins TRBV6-6 and TRBJ1-5; D is unclear. CDR3 nucleotide sequence: TGTGCCAGCAGTTACTGGGTAGAGGAACAGCCCCAGCATTTT. Translated: CASSYWVEEQPQHF.